This section outlines one T cell receptor beta chain sequence together with its context. The target antigen is unknown. TCRdb recomputed calls from the 5' RACE reads with MiXCR, one row per CDR3 protein. Among around 280,000 distinct CDR3 sequences listed, more than 6.5% were seen once. This specimen comes from a study of identical twins. In germline, CDR1 is KGHDR, CDR2 SFDVKD. The CDR3 extends over 19 amino acids. The J segment lost 0 bases and the V segment lost 3 bases, leaving 11 bases of the junction unmatched. The study, taken as a whole, reports: For out-of-frame beta sequences, excess twin sharing was weaker.

A further study also used this sample, focusing on yellow fever vaccine responses in identical twins. That work adds: The T cell response to vaccination in identical twins was reportedly partly convergent and partly personalized.

The sequencing input was memory (CD45RO+) T cells sorted from blood. This chain uses TRBV24-1 with TRBJ2-7, with 12 bases matching TRBD2. The clonotype originates from a woman between 18 and 29 years old in good health. The CDR3 coding sequence is TGTGCCACCAGTGATCCCCGGACTAGCGGGGCAGTACTCTCCTACGAGCAGTACTTC. The encoded protein is CATSDPRTSGAVLSYEQYF.